Presented here are 14 T cell receptor beta chains from one specimen sequenced in a study of molecular identifiers for immune sequencing clone quantification. TCRdb redid the calling of the PCR reads with MiXCR, one entry per CDR3 protein. The table has approximately 500,000 distinct CDR3 sequences, around 25% seen once. The source material was naive CD8+ T cells from blood, with Jurkat cell RNA spiked in. Noted subset: FACS-sorted CD8+CD4-CCR7+CD45RA+ naive T cells. The source is a human donor in good health. Some libraries in this study had Jurkat cell RNA spiked in.

This sequence joins TRBV4-1 and TRBJ2-1; 9 bases map to TRBD2. Germline V gives CDR1 MGHRA, CDR2 YSYEKL. The CDR3 loop spans 15 amino acids. J lost 6 bases, V lost 4 bases, and 7 bases had no gene match. As DNA, the CDR3 is TGCGCCAGCAGCCTGGAGGGACTAGCAATCAATGAGCAGTTCTTC. Its protein is CASSLEGLAINEQFF.

Many counts were recorded for this clonotype. The V and J genes are TRBV12-3 or TRBV12-4 and TRBJ1-1, with D tentatively TRBD1 (5 bases). Trimming took 3 bases from V and 0 from J, leaving 11 bases between them. The CDR3 loop spans 15 amino acids. The CDR3: CASSFIGGVNTEAFF. The CDR3 DNA reads TGTGCCAGCAGTTTCATCGGGGGAGTGAACACTGAAGCTTTCTTT.

This clonotype was observed at least ten times. The chain recombines TRBV5-6 with TRBJ1-1; maybe TRBD1 (5 bases). The germline V gene has CDR1 SGHDT and CDR2 YYEEEE. The CDR3 is 14 residues long. Trimming took 4 bases from V and 0 from J, leaving 10 bases between them. This CDR3 is CASSARAMNTEAFF. The CDR3 DNA is TGTGCCAGCAGCGCCAGGGCCATGAACACTGAAGCTTTCTTT.

The table lists this clonotype with many counts. This chain joins TRBV2 and TRBJ1-5; D is unresolved. Germline-derived CDR1 and CDR2 are SNHLY and FYNNEI. This CDR3 has 13 amino acids. V was clipped by 6 bases and J by 4 bases, with 10 bases between them. The CDR3 sequence is CASRVVNNQPQHF. The CDR3 nucleotides are TGTGCCAGCAGAGTAGTTAATAATCAGCCCCAGCATTTT.

The V call is TRBV28, the J call TRBJ1-2; the D is unclear. CDR3 length: 17 amino acids. CDR1 and CDR2 (germline): MDHEN, SYDVKM. The V end lost 4 bases, the J end lost 6 bases, and 24 bases lay between the germline ends. This chain's CDR3 is CASSSAPIYTGSDGYTF. Here the CDR3 DNA reads TGTGCCAGCAGTTCCGCACCCATTTATACGGGGAGCGATGGCTACACCTTC.

This clonotype occurred many times. V usage is TRBV7-9 and J usage is TRBJ2-3, with 13 bases lining up with TRBD2. The trim removed 4 bases at V and 2 bases at J, leaving 12 bases unmatched. The CDR3 runs to 19 residues. CDR1 is SEHNR, CDR2 FQNEAQ, per germline (reference sequence). CDR3 sequence (DNA): TGTGCCAGCAGCTCTACCGGGACTAGCGGGACCGAAATCACAGATACGCAGTATTTT. It translates to CASSSTGTSGTEITDTQYF.

CDR3 nucleotides: TGCAGTGCGATAGGGGCGGGGGACCAGACCCCCTACGAGCAGTACTTC. Its translation is CSAIGAGDQTPYEQYF. This sequence joins TRBV20-1 and TRBJ2-7, with TRBD2 matching 7 bases. The CDR3 totals 16 residues. The germline gives CDR1 DFQATT, CDR2 SNEGSKA (reference sequence). V lost 6 bases to trimming and J lost 2 bases; unmatched junction nucleotides: 16.

The chain is built from TRBV19 and TRBJ2-1; 9 bases are a match to TRBD2. Germline CDR1 reads LNHDA; CDR2 reads SQIVND (reference sequence). Unmatched junction bases numbered 9, after V lost 8 bases and J lost 4 bases. The CDR3 covers 15 residues. The CDR3 region is CASCLSGRLYNEQFF. CDR3 sequence (DNA): TGTGCCAGTTGTCTTAGCGGGAGACTATACAATGAGCAGTTCTTC.

This clonotype was seen just once. The chain links TRBV18 to TRBJ1-1; D may be TRBD1 (5 bases). Germline lookup yields CDR1 KGHSH and CDR2 LQKENI. The CDR3 has 15 amino acids. Trimming cost V 0 bases and J 2 bases, with 10 bases left between them. The CDR3 here is CASSPPPGANTEAFF. The CDR3 DNA is TGTGCCAGCTCACCACCTCCCGGGGCTAACACTGAAGCTTTCTTT.

The V and J genes are TRBV7-6 and TRBJ2-2, with 10 bases fitting TRBD2. Per the germline V gene, CDR1 is SGHVS and CDR2 is FNYEAQ. The trim removed 6 bases at V and 5 bases at J, leaving 9 bases unmatched. The CDR3 runs 16 residues. CDR3 region: CASSHSGGAFTGELFF. The CDR3, as DNA: TGTGCCAGCAGTCACAGCGGGGGGGCTTTTACCGGGGAGCTGTTTTTT.

A remark on this clonotype: One end of the junction is discordant with germline, which a read error may explain. This chain joins TRBV27 and TRBJ2-4, with no clear D. This CDR3 has 13 amino acids. Germline CDR1 reads MNHEY; CDR2 reads SMNVEV (reference sequence). DNA of the CDR3: TGTCCCGTGAAAGGTCTCCCCAAAAACATTCTGTACTTC. Protein sequence: CPVKGLPKNILYF.

The CDR3 region has the DNA TGTGCCAGCAGCACCGGGACAGTAGATTTTGAGCAGTACTTC. Protein: CASSTGTVDFEQYF. The chain recombines TRBV21-1 with TRBJ2-7; the tabulated D call, TRBD1, remains unverified against the DNA. TRBV21-1 is marked as a pseudogene. The CDR3 runs to 14 residues.

This rearrangement joins TRBV4-2 to TRBJ1-4; D is unclear. This CDR3 is built from 17 residues. Germline V gene lookup returns CDR1 LGHNA and CDR2 YNFKEQ. With 1 base removed from V and 5 bases from J, the gap between germline ends came to 17 bases. The CDR3 sequence is CASSQVVDYRTNEKLFF. The CDR3 DNA is TGTGCCAGCAGCCAAGTAGTTGACTACCGCACAAATGAAAAACTGTTTTTT.

Details on this clonotype: No conserved phenylalanine or tryptophan ends this CDR3, so it is likely a read error. The V and J genes are TRBV6-5 and TRBJ2-3; D could derive from TRBD1 or TRBD2 (5 bases each). CDR1 is MNHEY, CDR2 SVGAGI, per germline. CDR3 length equals 14 residues. This chain's CDR3 is CASRPPGSTATQYL. The CDR3 DNA sequence: TGTGCCAGCAGACCCCCAGGGAGCACAGCTACGCAGTATCTT.